This T cell receptor (beta chain) comes out of a study of tumor-infiltrating lymphocytes in primary liver carcinoma. In the study overall: Each of the samples returned roughly 3.65 to 7.5 million productive TCRbeta reads (a yield similar across tissue types). Overall study findings and caveats: Tumor-adjacent and tumor-blood pairs overlapped less than tumor region pairs did. Tumor specimens were characterized by a significantly higher top-250-clone fraction than blood (p = 0.039).

Scientists recovered RNA and DNA together from about 21-30 mg of unsorted bulk tissue. All tumor specimens exceeded 75% viable tumor cells. Notes on this clonotype: The antigen is undetermined.

Reverse transcription of roughly 0.45 ug total RNA with a constant-region primer produced TCR beta cDNA. Libraries covering TCR beta were generated through three nested multiplex PCR rounds (using a slightly modified ARM-PCR). Investigators reported that the first two PCR rounds, at about 11 cycles each, used TRBV1-TRBV30 forward primers with a C-beta reverse primer. TCRdb passed the multiplex PCR reads through MiXCR, listing each CDR3 protein once. The sample holds 100,000 to 150,000 distinct CDR3 sequences; around 64% are singletons and the top ten take around 8.2%. V shed 9 bases and J 10 bases; nucleotides not matched to a gene: 12. The CDR3 is made up of 13 amino acids. Looked up from germline, CDR1 is LNHDA and CDR2 is SQIVND (reference sequence).

The clonotype comes from a woman aged 55-69 years with primary liver carcinoma and hepatitis B virus infection. This chain joins TRBV19 and TRBJ1-2; 9 nucleotides line up with TRBD1. The sample was liver tumor tissue from sampling region 3. Subset defined: tumor region T3, left-lateral pole. The CDR3 DNA follows: TGTGCCAGCTTGAGCCGGGACAGGGCCCTCTACACCTTC. Protein sequence: CASLSRDRALYTF.